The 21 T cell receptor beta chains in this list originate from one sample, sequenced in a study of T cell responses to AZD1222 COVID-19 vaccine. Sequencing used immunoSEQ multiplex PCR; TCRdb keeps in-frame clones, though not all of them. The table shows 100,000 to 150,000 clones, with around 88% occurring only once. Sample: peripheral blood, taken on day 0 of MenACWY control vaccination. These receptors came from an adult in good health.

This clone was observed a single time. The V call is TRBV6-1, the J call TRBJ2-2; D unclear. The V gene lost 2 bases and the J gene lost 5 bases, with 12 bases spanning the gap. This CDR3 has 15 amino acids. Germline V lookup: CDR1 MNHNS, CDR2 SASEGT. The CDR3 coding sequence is TGTGCCAGCAGTGAATCGGGTACTTGGACCGGGGAGCTGTTTTTT. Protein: CASSESGTWTGELFF.

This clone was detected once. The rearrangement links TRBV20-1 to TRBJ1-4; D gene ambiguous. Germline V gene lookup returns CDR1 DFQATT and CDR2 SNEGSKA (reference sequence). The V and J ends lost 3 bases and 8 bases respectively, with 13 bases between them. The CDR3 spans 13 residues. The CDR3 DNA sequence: TGCAGTGCTAGTTTAGGCGGGTCAGAAAAACTGTTTTTT. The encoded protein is CSASLGGSEKLFF.

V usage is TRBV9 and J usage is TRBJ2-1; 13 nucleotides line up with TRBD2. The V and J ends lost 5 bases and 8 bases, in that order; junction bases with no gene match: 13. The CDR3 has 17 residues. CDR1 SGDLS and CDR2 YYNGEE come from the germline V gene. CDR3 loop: CASSTSGRDPWTDEQFF. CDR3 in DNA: TGTGCCAGCAGTACTAGCGGGAGGGACCCCTGGACCGATGAGCAGTTCTTC.

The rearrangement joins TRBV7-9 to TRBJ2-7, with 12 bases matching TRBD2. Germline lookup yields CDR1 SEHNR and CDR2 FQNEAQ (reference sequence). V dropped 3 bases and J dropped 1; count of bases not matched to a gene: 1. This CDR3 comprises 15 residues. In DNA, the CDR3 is TGTGCCAGCAGCTTGACTAGCGGGGGTTCCTACGAGCAGTACTTC. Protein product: CASSLTSGGSYEQYF.

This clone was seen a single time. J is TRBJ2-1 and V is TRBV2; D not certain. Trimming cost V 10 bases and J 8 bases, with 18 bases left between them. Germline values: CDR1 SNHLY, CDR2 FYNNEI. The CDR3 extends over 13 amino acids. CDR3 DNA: TGTGCCACCCGGACGTTAAGGTCCGATGAGCAGTTCTTC. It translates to CATRTLRSDEQFF.

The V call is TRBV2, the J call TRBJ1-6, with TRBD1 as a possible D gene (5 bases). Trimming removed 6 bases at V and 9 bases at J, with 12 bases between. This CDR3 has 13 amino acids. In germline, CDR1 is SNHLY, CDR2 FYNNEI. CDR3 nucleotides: TGTGCCAGCAGACGCCAGGGAGCTTCACCCCTCCACTTT. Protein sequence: CASRRQGASPLHF.

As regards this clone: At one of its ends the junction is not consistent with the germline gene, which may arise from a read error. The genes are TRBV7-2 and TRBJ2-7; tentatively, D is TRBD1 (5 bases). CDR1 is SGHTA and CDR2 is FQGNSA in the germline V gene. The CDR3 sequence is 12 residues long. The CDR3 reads CASSLDLGRVHF. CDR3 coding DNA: TGTGCCAGCAGCTTAGATCTCGGCAGGGTTCACTTC.

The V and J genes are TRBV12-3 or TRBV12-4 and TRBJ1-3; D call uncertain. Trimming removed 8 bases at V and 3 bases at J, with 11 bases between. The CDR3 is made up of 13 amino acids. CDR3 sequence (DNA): TGTGCCAGCGGGGAGACGGATGGAAACACCATATATTTT. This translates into CASGETDGNTIYF.

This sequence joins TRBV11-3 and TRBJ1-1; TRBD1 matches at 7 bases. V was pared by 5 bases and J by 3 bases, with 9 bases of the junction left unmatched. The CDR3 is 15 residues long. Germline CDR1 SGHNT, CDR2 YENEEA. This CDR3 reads CASSLTGVRYTEAFF. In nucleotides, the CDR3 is TGTGCCAGCAGCCTAACAGGGGTCAGGTACACTGAAGCTTTCTTT.

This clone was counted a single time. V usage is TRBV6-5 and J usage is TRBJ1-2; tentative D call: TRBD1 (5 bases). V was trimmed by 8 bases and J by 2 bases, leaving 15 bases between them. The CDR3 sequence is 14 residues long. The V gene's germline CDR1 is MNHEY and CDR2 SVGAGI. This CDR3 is CASGAGDVNYGYTF. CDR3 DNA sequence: TGTGCCAGCGGGGCCGGGGACGTCAACTATGGCTACACCTTC.

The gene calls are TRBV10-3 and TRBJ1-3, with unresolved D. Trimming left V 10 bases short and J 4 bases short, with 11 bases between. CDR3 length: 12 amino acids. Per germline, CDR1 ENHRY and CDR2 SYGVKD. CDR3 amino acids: CATIHGGNTIYF. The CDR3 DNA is TGTGCCACCATACACGGGGGAAACACCATATATTTT.

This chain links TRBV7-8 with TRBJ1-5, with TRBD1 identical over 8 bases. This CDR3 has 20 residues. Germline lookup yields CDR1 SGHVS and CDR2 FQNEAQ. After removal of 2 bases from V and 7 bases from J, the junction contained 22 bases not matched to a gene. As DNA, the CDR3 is TGTGCCAGCAGCTTAATCAACACCCCGGGACAGGAAGGGGTAAGGCAGCCCCAGCATTTT. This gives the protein CASSLINTPGQEGVRQPQHF.

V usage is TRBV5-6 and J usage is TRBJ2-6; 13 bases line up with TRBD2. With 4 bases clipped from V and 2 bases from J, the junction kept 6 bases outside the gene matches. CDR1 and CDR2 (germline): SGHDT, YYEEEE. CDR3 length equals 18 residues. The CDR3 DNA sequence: TGTGCCAGCAGCCTCCGGACTAGCGGGAGTACTGGGGCCAACGTCCTGACTTTC. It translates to CASSLRTSGSTGANVLTF.

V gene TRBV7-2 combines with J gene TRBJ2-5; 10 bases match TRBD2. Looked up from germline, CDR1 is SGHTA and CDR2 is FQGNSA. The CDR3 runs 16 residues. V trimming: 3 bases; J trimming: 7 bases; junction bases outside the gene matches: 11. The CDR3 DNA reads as TGTGCCAGCAGCTTCAGGGGCCTAGCGGGAGATGTGACCCAGTACTTC. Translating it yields CASSFRGLAGDVTQYF.

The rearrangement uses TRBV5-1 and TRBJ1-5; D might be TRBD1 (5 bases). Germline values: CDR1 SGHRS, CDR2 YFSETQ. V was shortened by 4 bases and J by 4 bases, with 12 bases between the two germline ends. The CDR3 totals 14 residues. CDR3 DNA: TGCGCCAGCAGCCCGGGACCTGGAAATCAGCCCCAGCATTTT. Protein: CASSPGPGNQPQHF.

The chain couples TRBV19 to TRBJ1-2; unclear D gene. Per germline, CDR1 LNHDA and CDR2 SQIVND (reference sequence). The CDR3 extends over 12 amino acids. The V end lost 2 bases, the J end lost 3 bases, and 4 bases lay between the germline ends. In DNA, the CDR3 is TGTGCCAGTAGTATATCGGACTATGGCTACACCTTC. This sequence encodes CASSISDYGYTF.

The chain's CDR3 is CAISMTSGYNEQFF. The DNA for the CDR3 is TGTGCCATCAGTATGACTAGCGGATACAATGAGCAGTTCTTC. The J gene is TRBJ2-1, the V gene TRBV10-3; 9 bases line up with TRBD2. J lost 4 bases, V lost 5 bases, and 3 bases had no gene match. CDR1 is ENHRY, CDR2 SYGVKD, per germline. This CDR3 spans 14 amino acids.

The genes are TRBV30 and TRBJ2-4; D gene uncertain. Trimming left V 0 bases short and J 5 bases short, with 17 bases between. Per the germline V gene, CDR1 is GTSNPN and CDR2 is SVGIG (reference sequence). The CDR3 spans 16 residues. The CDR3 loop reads CAWSVAGSFIQNIQYF. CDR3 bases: TGTGCCTGGAGTGTAGCCGGATCCTTTATCCAAAACATTCAGTACTTC.

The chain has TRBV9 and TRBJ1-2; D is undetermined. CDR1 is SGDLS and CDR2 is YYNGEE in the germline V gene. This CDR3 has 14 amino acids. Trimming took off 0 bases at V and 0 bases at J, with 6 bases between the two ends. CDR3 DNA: TGTGCCAGCAGCGTAGGGTATGCTAACTATGGCTACACCTTC. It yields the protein CASSVGYANYGYTF.

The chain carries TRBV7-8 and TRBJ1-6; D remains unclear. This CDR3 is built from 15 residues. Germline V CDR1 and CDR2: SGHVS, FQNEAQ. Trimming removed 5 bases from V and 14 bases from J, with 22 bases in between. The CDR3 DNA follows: TGTGCCAGCAGCCTGAGTGGGGTCCTGGGATCGACCCTCCACTTT. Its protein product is CASSLSGVLGSTLHF.

CDR3 residues: CASSLAPPYGQGNYGYTF. The CDR3 nucleotides read TGTGCCAGCAGCTTAGCTCCCCCCTATGGACAGGGTAACTATGGCTACACCTTC. The rearrangement joins TRBV7-8 to TRBJ1-2; 8 bases map to TRBD1. This CDR3 is 18 amino acids long. Germline loops: CDR1 SGHVS, CDR2 FQNEAQ. J lost 1 base, V lost 0 bases, and 10 bases had no gene match.